One sample yielded the 19 T cell receptor beta chains listed below, sequenced in a study of blood T cell repertoires in COVID-19. Data came from immunoSEQ multiplex PCR; TCRdb stores just in-frame clones and leaves some out. The profile covers approximately 170,000 clones, with about 81% appearing a single time and 3.2% taken by the ten largest. The material sequenced was PBMCs or T cells enriched from blood (not recorded which). These receptors came from a woman aged 25 to 39 who had recovered from COVID-19.

This clone came up once. V gene TRBV9 combines with J gene TRBJ2-3; D possibly corresponds to TRBD1 (6 bases). This CDR3 region has 15 residues. Germline assignment: CDR1 SGDLS and CDR2 YYNGEE. Trimming cost V 5 bases and J 0 bases, with 13 bases left between them. Here the CDR3 reads CASSLTGTSTDTQYF. The CDR3 coding sequence is TGTGCCAGCAGTTTAACAGGGACCAGCACAGATACGCAGTATTTT. Using reference TRBV9 and TRBJ2-3 for the parts outside the CDR3, the full variable domain is DSGVTQTPKHLITATGQRVTLRCSPRSGDLSVYWYQQSLDQGLQFLIQYYNGEERAKGNILERFSAQQFPDLHSELNLSSLELGDSALYFCASSLTGTSTDTQYFGPGTRLTVL.

The genes are TRBV29-1 and TRBJ2-3; 11 bases agree with TRBD2. V was clipped by 3 bases and J by 6 bases; unmatched bases: 11. CDR3 length equals 16 residues. The germline V gene has CDR1 SQVTM and CDR2 ANQGSEA. CDR3: CSVEAWASGRRDTQYF. The CDR3 DNA follows: TGCAGCGTTGAGGCGTGGGCTAGCGGGAGGAGGGATACGCAGTATTTT.

This chain links TRBV28 with TRBJ1-2, with 11 bases matching TRBD1. CDR3 length: 15 residues. The germline V gene has CDR1 MDHEN and CDR2 SYDVKM. After removal of 5 bases from V and 4 bases from J, the junction contained 6 bases not matched to a gene. The CDR3 reads CASSGGQGGGYGYTF. In DNA form, the CDR3 reads TGTGCCAGCAGTGGGGGACAGGGGGGTGGCTATGGCTACACCTTC.

The chain joins TRBV18 to TRBJ1-1; 10 bases are shared with TRBD1. Looked up from germline, CDR1 is KGHSH and CDR2 is LQKENI. This CDR3 comprises 15 residues. Germline trimming cut 3 bases from V and 1 base from J; bases unmatched to any gene: 2. The CDR3 sequence: CASSPGQGQNTEAFF. The DNA for the CDR3 is TGTGCCAGCTCACCGGGACAGGGGCAGAACACTGAAGCTTTCTTT. Looking up the rest from reference TRBV18 and TRBJ1-1 gives the full variable domain: NAGVMQNPRHLVRRRGQEARLRCSPMKGHSHVYWYRQLPEEGLKFMVYLQKENIIDESGMPKERFSAEFPKEGPSILRIQQVVRGDSAAYFCASSPGQGQNTEAFFGQGTRLTVV.

This clone showed up just once. The chain carries TRBV5-1 and TRBJ2-7, with TRBD1 matching over 9 bases. V was pared by 4 bases and J by 5 bases, with 7 bases of the junction left unmatched. Germline CDR1 SGHRS, CDR2 YFSETQ. The CDR3 runs 14 residues. CDR3 amino acids: CASSQGQGGNEQYV. CDR3 DNA: TGCGCCAGCAGCCAGGGACAGGGTGGGAACGAGCAGTACGTC.

J is TRBJ2-1 and V is TRBV9, with D possibly TRBD2 on 5 matching bases. Trimming left V 0 bases short and J 0 bases short, with 7 bases between. CDR1 is SGDLS, CDR2 YYNGEE, per germline. The CDR3 runs 15 residues. CDR3 loop: CASSVGRGSYNEQFF. DNA of the CDR3: TGTGCCAGCAGCGTAGGCCGGGGCTCCTACAATGAGCAGTTCTTC. The full variable domain, its missing parts supplied by reference TRBV9 and TRBJ2-1, is DSGVTQTPKHLITATGQRVTLRCSPRSGDLSVYWYQQSLDQGLQFLIQYYNGEERAKGNILERFSAQQFPDLHSELNLSSLELGDSALYFCASSVGRGSYNEQFFGPGTRLTVL.

The count of this clone is one. The chain links TRBV20-1 to TRBJ2-3, with D possibly matching TRBD2 (6 bases). This CDR3 has 15 amino acids. The germline V gene has CDR1 DFQATT and CDR2 SNEGSKA (reference sequence). V lost 3 bases, J lost 0 bases, and 13 bases lay in between. The CDR3 here is CSASTGLTSTDTQYF. As DNA, the CDR3 is TGCAGTGCTAGTACAGGACTAACTAGCACAGATACGCAGTATTTT.

This clone showed up just once. The chain is built from TRBV11-2 and TRBJ1-1; the match to TRBD1 covers 9 bases. There are 15 residues in the CDR3. Losses at the gene ends were 1 base for V and 10 bases for J; bases not matched to a gene: 10. Germline CDR1 reads SGHAT; CDR2 reads FQNNGV. The CDR3 DNA reads TGTGCCAGCAGCTTAGCTATTCTGACAGGGGGTCTAGCTTTCTTT. Residues: CASSLAILTGGLAFF.

The chain carries TRBV19 and TRBJ1-1, with TRBD1 matching 7 bases. CDR3 length: 13 amino acids. Germline V CDR1 and CDR2: LNHDA, SQIVND (reference sequence). V was clipped by 4 bases and J by 3 bases; unmatched bases: 2. The CDR3: CASSSQGDTEAFF. CDR3 sequence (DNA): TGTGCCAGTAGTAGCCAGGGGGACACTGAAGCTTTCTTT.

The CDR3 DNA is TGTGCCAGCAGCTTAAGCCTGTGGGGGCCGACGAACACCGGGGAGCTGTTTTTT. Its protein product is CASSLSLWGPTNTGELFF. The V call is TRBV11-3, the J call TRBJ2-2; D might be TRBD1 (6 bases). The CDR3 covers 18 residues. Germline V gene sequence: CDR1 SGHNT, CDR2 YENEEA. V dropped 2 bases and J dropped 0 bases, with 16 bases sitting between them.

This rearrangement joins TRBV21-1 to TRBJ2-3; the table's D gene call, TRBD2, was not cross checked with the DNA. TRBV21-1 is noted as a pseudogene. The CDR3 has 21 residues. In DNA, the CDR3 is TGTGCCAGCAGCAAAGTGAGTTCTCGGACTAGCGGGAGGGGTCGGATAGATACGCAGTATTTT. Residues: CASSKVSSRTSGRGRIDTQYF.

This chain uses TRBV5-4 with TRBJ2-6; 13 bases agree with TRBD2. The CDR3 sequence is 18 residues long. The V and J ends lost 3 bases and 2 bases, in that order; junction bases with no gene match: 5. Germline V lookup: CDR1 SGHNT, CDR2 YYREEE (reference sequence). The chain's CDR3 is CASSSGLAGNPGANVLTF. The DNA for the CDR3 is TGTGCCAGCAGCTCGGGACTAGCGGGAAACCCTGGGGCCAACGTCCTGACTTTC.

V gene TRBV13 combines with J gene TRBJ1-5, with D possibly TRBD1 on 6 matching bases. This CDR3 is built from 14 residues. The germline V gene encodes CDR1 PRHDT and CDR2 FYEKMQ (reference sequence). Trimming took 3 bases from V and 4 from J, leaving 10 bases between them. CDR3: CASSFRGGNQPQHF. The CDR3 nucleotides read TGTGCCAGCAGCTTCAGGGGAGGGAATCAGCCCCAGCATTTT.

The chain carries TRBV19 and TRBJ1-2; 8 bases map to TRBD1. Per germline, CDR1 LNHDA and CDR2 SQIVND (reference sequence). The CDR3 has 14 residues. V was pared by 6 bases and J by 6 bases, with 9 bases of the junction left unmatched. CDR3 nucleotides: TGTGCCAGTAGCAAGACAGGGGAATTTAATGGCTACACCTTC. Its protein is CASSKTGEFNGYTF.

The chain has TRBV9 and TRBJ2-7; TRBD2 matches at 7 bases. V lost 7 bases to trimming and J lost 2 bases; unmatched junction nucleotides: 12. The germline V gene encodes CDR1 SGDLS and CDR2 YYNGEE. This CDR3 comprises 15 residues. The CDR3 spells CASGLGGEMTYEQYF. The CDR3 nucleotides read TGTGCCAGCGGTCTGGGAGGGGAGATGACCTACGAGCAGTACTTC.

There are a few counts of this clone. V and J are TRBV9 and TRBJ2-3, with no clear D. Trimming cost V 1 base and J 4 bases, with 7 bases left between them. This CDR3 is built from 13 residues. The V gene's germline CDR1 is SGDLS and CDR2 YYNGEE. CDR3 sequence (DNA): TGTGCCAGCAGCGTACAAGCCGCAGATACGCAGTATTTT. The encoded protein is CASSVQAADTQYF.

The J gene is TRBJ2-3, the V gene TRBV7-9; TRBD2 aligns across 10 bases. The CDR3 consists of 15 residues. The V segment lost 7 bases and the J segment 2 bases; nucleotides outside the gene matches: 6. Germline V gives CDR1 SEHNR, CDR2 FQNEAQ (reference sequence). The chain's CDR3 is CASTGLAGVTDTQYF. For the CDR3, the DNA is TGTGCCAGCACGGGGCTAGCGGGGGTCACAGATACGCAGTATTTT.

This clone was seen repeatedly, ten times or more. J is TRBJ1-1 and V is TRBV11-1; 7 bases map to TRBD1. V lost 11 bases, J lost 6 bases, and 9 bases stayed unmatched. Germline assignment: CDR1 SGHAT and CDR2 FQDESV (reference sequence). This CDR3 comprises 12 residues. For the CDR3, the DNA is TGTGCCGTATTATCAGGGGGAGCTGAAGCTTTCTTT. Translation gives CAVLSGGAEAFF.

This clone was counted only a few times. The chain combines TRBV7-9 with TRBJ1-4; D is unclear. Germline V gives CDR1 SEHNR, CDR2 FQNEAQ (reference sequence). V was clipped by 1 base and J by 3 bases, with 18 bases between them. The CDR3 sequence is 18 residues long. CDR3 in amino acids: CASSLGPRVGSANEKLFF. The CDR3 DNA is TGTGCCAGCAGCTTAGGTCCTCGCGTTGGTTCGGCTAATGAAAAACTGTTTTTT.